This is a list of T cell receptor beta chains from one sample in a study of shared clonotypes between healthy human individuals. Only in-frame clones appear in the TCRdb table, and some are missing; sequencing was by immunoSEQ multiplex PCR. The repertoire holds approximately 2,300,000 clones, with less than 95% as singletons. The sample consisted of naive CD4+ T cells from PBMCs. Receptors originate from a man aged 18 to 35 in good health. Some clones in this sample may be carry-over from other donors' samples. Both conserved end residues are part of each CDR3. D genes are given only for firm matches. Some rows have no size entry. The others give once, few or many, or a class for an expanded clone.

V: TRBV29-1
D: TRBD1
J: TRBJ1-1
size: .
CDR3: CSVDSGQGYTEAFF
DNA: TGCAGCGTTGATTCGGGACAGGGGTATACTGAAGCTTTCTTT

V: TRBV7-2
D: TRBD2
J: TRBJ2-7
size: once
CDR3: CASSFHGGGPVEQYF
DNA: TGTGCCAGCAGCTTCCACGGCGGGGGACCCGTCGAGCAGTACTTC

V: TRBV25-1
D: TRBD1
J: TRBJ1-2
size: .
CDR3: CASSEWSRGRNESYGYTF
DNA: TGTGCCAGCAGTGAATGGTCGAGGGGGCGAAACGAATCGTATGGCTACACCTTC

V: TRBV27
D: .
J: TRBJ1-1
size: .
CDR3: CASSFSLLNTEAFF
DNA: TGTGCCAGCAGTTTCTCCCTCCTGAACACTGAAGCTTTCTTT

V: TRBV7-6
D: .
J: TRBJ2-3
size: .
CDR3: CASSLKGGDTQYF
DNA: TGTGCCAGCAGCTTAAAAGGGGGGGATACGCAGTATTTT

V: TRBV5-1
D: TRBD2
J: TRBJ2-3
size: .
CDR3: CASTVTGTRGTDTQYF
DNA: TGCGCCAGCACCGTCACCGGGACTAGAGGCACAGATACGCAGTATTTT

V: TRBV6-8
D: .
J: TRBJ2-3
size: .
CDR3: CASSYEATDTQYF
DNA: TGTGCCAGCAGTTACGAAGCCACAGATACGCAGTATTTT

V: TRBV6-1
D: .
J: TRBJ2-7
size: once
CDR3: CASSAPPGLSSYEQYF
DNA: TGTGCCAGCAGTGCCCCACCGGGTCTCAGCTCCTACGAGCAGTACTTC

V: TRBV29-1
D: .
J: TRBJ2-7
size: .
CDR3: CSVEEQGSRYEQYF
DNA: TGCAGCGTTGAAGAACAGGGATCGCGCTACGAGCAGTACTTC

V: TRBV5-1
D: .
J: TRBJ2-7
size: .
CDR3: CASSVGQLGYEQYF
DNA: TGCGCCAGCAGCGTTGGACAGTTAGGCTACGAGCAGTACTTC

V: TRBV6-5
D: TRBD1
J: TRBJ2-7
size: .
CDR3: CASIGTGTYEQYF
DNA: TGTGCCAGCATAGGGACAGGGACCTACGAGCAGTACTTC

V: TRBV5-6
D: .
J: TRBJ2-7
size: .
CDR3: CASSLEKGRLYF
DNA: TGTGCCAGCAGCTTGGAAAAGGGGAGGCTGTACTTC

V: TRBV15
D: .
J: TRBJ2-7
size: .
CDR3: CATRGPTYEQYF
DNA: TGTGCCACGAGGGGACCGACTTACGAGCAGTACTTC

V: TRBV11-2
D: .
J: TRBJ1-5
size: .
CDR3: CASSLSGSLSNQPQHF
DNA: TGTGCCAGCAGCCTATCTGGGTCCCTTAGCAATCAGCCCCAGCATTTT

V: TRBV18
D: .
J: TRBJ2-7
size: .
CDR3: CASSPGEPRPSGYEQYF
DNA: TGTGCCAGCTCACCAGGGGAACCCCGCCCTTCAGGGTACGAGCAGTACTTC

V: TRBV5-6
D: .
J: TRBJ2-7
size: .
CDR3: CASSLILQQEFYEQYF
DNA: TGTGCCAGCAGCTTGATACTGCAGCAGGAATTCTACGAGCAGTACTTC

V: TRBV5-1
D: TRBD1
J: TRBJ2-7
size: .
CDR3: CASSRSGQGTYEQYF
DNA: TGCGCCAGCAGCCGCTCTGGACAGGGGACCTACGAGCAGTACTTC

V: TRBV7-9
D: TRBD2
J: TRBJ2-1
size: .
CDR3: CASSSVLAGAYNEQFF
DNA: TGTGCCAGCAGCTCCGTTCTAGCGGGAGCCTACAATGAGCAGTTCTTC

V: TRBV25-1
D: .
J: TRBJ1-2
size: .
CDR3: CASSENPPGVYGYTF
DNA: TGTGCCAGCAGTGAAAACCCCCCAGGGGTCTATGGCTACACCTTC

V: TRBV6-6
D: TRBD2
J: TRBJ2-5
size: .
CDR3: CASSYSGRGQETQYF
DNA: TGTGCCAGCAGTTACTCGGGGAGGGGACAAGAGACCCAGTACTTC

V: TRBV4-2
D: .
J: TRBJ2-4
size: once
CDR3: CASSQEPAVGAKNIQYF
DNA: TGTGCCAGCAGCCAAGAGCCAGCGGTGGGAGCCAAAAACATTCAGTACTTC

V: TRBV29-1
D: .
J: TRBJ1-2
size: .
CDR3: CSVLNRGTSDGYTF
DNA: TGCAGCGTTCTGAACCGCGGGACAAGTGATGGCTACACCTTC

V: TRBV6-1
D: .
J: TRBJ1-1
size: .
CDR3: CASFPQVVGTEAFF
DNA: TGTGCCAGTTTTCCCCAGGTGGTCGGCACTGAAGCTTTCTTT